This section outlines one T cell receptor beta chain sequence together with its context. The V end lost 5 bases, the J end lost 10 bases, and 12 bases lay between the germline ends. CDR1 MNHEY and CDR2 SVGAGI come from the germline V gene. The CDR3 has 13 amino acids. The sample is drawn from a study of blood T cell repertoires in COVID-19. Study details: The United States, Italy and Spain were the sources of the acute and convalescent COVID-19 samples. Sample material is recorded as cDNA or gDNA derived from T cells, B-cell-depleted T cells, or PBMCs.

In the authors' methods: Reference gene primer amplification gave estimated nucleated cell counts. Sequenced by immunoSEQ multiplex PCR; TCRdb stores in-frame clones only, minus some. Clone size and the V and J calls come from that table; the DNA yielded D and trimming. Here the sample spans 140,000 to 150,000 clones, around nine tenths being singletons. This receptor was identified in a woman between 45 and 65 years old with active or convalescent COVID-19. Sequenced input: peripheral blood. This chain uses TRBV6-5 with TRBJ1-6; no firm D call. The CDR3 here is CASSRSENSPLHF. In DNA, the CDR3 is TGTGCCAGCAGTAGAAGCGAGAACTCACCCCTCCACTTT.